In this sample, the clone carrying this T cell receptor beta chain turned up a few times. MiXCR, run by TCRdb on the reads, gives a single entry per CDR3 protein. This table has about 20,000 distinct CDR3 sequences, roughly 10% appearing once. Germline CDR1 is SNHLY and CDR2 is FYNNEI. V shed 4 bases and J 10 bases; nucleotides not matched to a gene: 9. CDR3 length equals 16 residues. The data are from a study of type 1 regulatory T cells. Study details: T-allo10 is an in vitro-generated, Tr1-enriched CD4 T cell product specific for alloantigen.

Sequenced material: CD4+ T cells, either the whole sample or a sorted fraction (not recorded which). The sequence was obtained from a human donor in good health. The chain combines TRBV2 with TRBJ2-1, with 14 bases that match TRBD2. This chain's CDR3 is CASSGGGLAGVTEQFF. Written as DNA, the CDR3 is TGTGCCAGCAGTGGAGGGGGACTAGCGGGAGTCACGGAGCAGTTCTTC.